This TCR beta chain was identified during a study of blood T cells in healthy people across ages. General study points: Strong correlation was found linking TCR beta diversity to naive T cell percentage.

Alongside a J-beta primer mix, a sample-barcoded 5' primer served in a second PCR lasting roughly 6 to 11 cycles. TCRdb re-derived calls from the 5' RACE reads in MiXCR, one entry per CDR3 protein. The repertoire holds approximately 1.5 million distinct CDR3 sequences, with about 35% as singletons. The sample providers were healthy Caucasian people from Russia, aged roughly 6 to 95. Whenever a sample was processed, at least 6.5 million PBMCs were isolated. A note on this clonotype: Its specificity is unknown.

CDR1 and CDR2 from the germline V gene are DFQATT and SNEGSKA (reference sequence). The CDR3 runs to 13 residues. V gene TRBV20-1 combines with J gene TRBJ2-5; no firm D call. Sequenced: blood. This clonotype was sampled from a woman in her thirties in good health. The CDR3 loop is CNAVGPWAETQYF. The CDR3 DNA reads TGCAATGCCGTAGGACCGTGGGCAGAGACCCAGTACTTC.